Listed here are 21 T cell receptor beta chains from one sample, sequenced in a study of CD8+ T cells in alopecia areata. Following extraction, RNA underwent reverse transcription to cDNA, which served as the sequencing template. Measured with immunoSEQ multiplex PCR; TCRdb has only the in-frame clones, and not every one. Observed in the sample are about 120,000 clones, none of them singletons. Sequenced input: lesional skin. The source of these receptors is a C3H/HeJ mouse with alopecia areata. These mice share the MHC haplotype H2-k.

Only a few counts were recorded for this clone. Gene names follow the mouse nomenclature. The CDR3 extends 4 residues past the end of the read, so its final part is completed from the germline J gene. The rearrangement uses TRBV29 and TRBJ2-7; 7 positions match TRBD1. V trimming: 4 bases; J trimming: 3 bases; junction bases outside the gene matches: 3. This CDR3 is 13 amino acids long. Germline CDR1 reads MSHET; CDR2 reads SYDVDS. The CDR3 DNA, read in part, is TGTGCTAGCAGTTCGGGACAGCACTAT. Encoded protein: CASSSGQHY. The whole CDR3 region reads CASSSGQHYEQYF.

To note about this clone: The gene names here belong to mouse. The sequenced fragment ends 4 residues before the CDR3 boundary, so the rest is inferred from the germline J gene. This specimen includes other DNA sequences encoding the same CDR3. The chain is built from TRBV13-3 and TRBJ1-2, with D possibly being TRBD1 (5 bases). CDR1 and CDR2 (germline): NNHDY, SYVADS. V was pared by 5 bases and J by 4 bases, with 12 bases between. The CDR3 extends over 13 amino acids. The covered CDR3 bases are TGTGCCAGCAGCCCTCAGGGAGGCTCC. Residues: CASSPQGGS. The full CDR3 protein reads CASSPQGGSDYTF.

This clone has just a few counts. The gene names here belong to mouse. Read sequence stops 4 residues before the CDR3 end, and the germline J gene provides the missing end. V and J are TRBV29 and TRBJ2-7, with a possible D match to TRBD1 (7 bases). Per germline, CDR1 MSHET and CDR2 SYDVDS. The CDR3 totals 14 residues. The chain's CDR3 is CASSLSGGGHEQYF. CDR3 DNA, as far as it was read: TGTGCTAGCAGTTTATCAGGGGGCGGCCAT.

Turning to this clone: Germline and genes here are mouse. The chain's CDR3 is CASSSTGGGYAEQFF. The sequenced CDR3 bases are TGTGCAAGCAGCTCGACTGGGGGGGGCTATGCT. The chain couples TRBV16 to TRBJ2-1; 11 nucleotides line up with TRBD2. The read ends 4 residues before the CDR3 terminus; that terminus is restored from the germline J gene. Germline values: CDR1 SGHSA, CDR2 FRNQAP. This CDR3 has 15 amino acids. The trim removed 4 bases at V and 3 bases at J, leaving 2 bases unmatched.

Ten or more counts support this clone. Mouse gene names and germline throughout. The read ends 4 residues early relative to the CDR3; the germline J gene fills the gap. The genes are TRBV1 and TRBJ2-3; 9 nucleotides agree with TRBD2. The length of the CDR3 is 16 residues. V trimming: 0 bases; J trimming: 2 bases; junction bases outside the gene matches: 3. CDR1 NSQYPW and CDR2 LRSPGD come from the germline V gene (reference sequence). The CDR3 reads CTCSADSGGDAETLYF. The DNA read from the CDR3 is TGCACCTGCAGTGCAGATTCTGGGGGGGATGCAGAA.

As concerns this clone: The genes are named according to mouse. The read halts 4 residues ahead of the CDR3 end, with the missing end drawn from the germline J gene. V usage is TRBV1 and J usage is TRBJ2-7; TRBD2 agrees at 11 bases. V lost 1 base, J lost 0 bases, and 5 bases stayed unmatched. The CDR3 is 17 amino acids. CDR1 NSQYPW and CDR2 LRSPGD come from the germline V gene (reference sequence). CDR3 bases read: TGCACCTGCAGTGCAGGGACTGGGGGGAGGAGCTCCTAT. It codes for CTCSAGTGGRSSY. In full, the CDR3 reads CTCSAGTGGRSSYEQYF.

This clone was seen only a few times. Genes and germline come from the mouse. The CDR3 end is not reached by the read, which stops 4 residues before it; the germline J gene fills it in. The rearrangement joins TRBV1 to TRBJ1-4; 9 bases agree with TRBD1. Germline CDR1 NSQYPW, CDR2 LRSPGD (reference sequence). The J segment lost 6 bases and the V segment lost 3 bases, leaving 5 bases of the junction unmatched. This CDR3 has 15 residues. The covered CDR3 bases are TGCACCTGCAGTGCCGGGACAGGGCAAGACGAA. This encodes CTCSAGTGQDE. The whole CDR3 sequence reads CTCSAGTGQDERLFF.

Notes on this clone: Gene names follow the mouse nomenclature. The observed sequence ends 4 residues before the CDR3 terminus, with the missing tail filled in from the germline J gene. This chain connects TRBV1 to TRBJ2-5, with 12 bases that match TRBD1. CDR1 and CDR2 from the germline V gene are NSQYPW and LRSPGD (reference sequence). The length of the CDR3 is 15 residues. The chain's CDR3 is CTCSAPGTGGDTQYF. Incomplete CDR3 DNA: TGCACCTGCAGTGCACCCGGGACAGGGGGCGAC.

For this clone: Gene names are mouse gene names. CDR3: CASSDAWNKNSDYTF. CDR3 DNA, as far as it was read: TGTGCCAGCAGTGATGCCTGGAACAAAAACTCC. The chain recombines TRBV13-3 with TRBJ1-2; no reliable D call. The read terminates 4 residues before the CDR3 end, so the remaining end is supplied by the germline J gene. With 0 bases removed from V and 1 base from J, the gap between germline ends came to 10 bases. Germline assignment: CDR1 NNHDY and CDR2 SYVADS. This CDR3 has 15 residues.

This clone was detected many times. Germline and genes: mouse. With the read ending 4 residues before the CDR3 end, the germline J gene is used to fill in that end. The chain employs TRBV13-3 and TRBJ2-5; TRBD2 agrees at 11 bases. The germline V gene encodes CDR1 NNHDY and CDR2 SYVADS. The CDR3 has 15 amino acids. V shed 2 bases and J 1 base; nucleotides not matched to a gene: 0. The CDR3 is CASSELGGHQDTQYF. The sequenced CDR3 bases are TGTGCCAGCAGTGAACTGGGGGGGCACCAAGAC. The variable domain in full, with the rest retrieved from reference TRBV13-3 and TRBJ2-5, is EAAVTQSPRSKVAVTGGKVTLSCHQTNNHDYMYWYRQDTGHGLRLIHYSYVADSTEKGDIPDGYKASRPSQENFSLILELASLSQTAVYFCASSELGGHQDTQYFGPGTRLLVL.

For this clone: All gene names here are mouse names. The read falls 4 residues short of the CDR3 end, and the missing part is taken from the germline J gene. The V and J genes are TRBV19 and TRBJ2-3; 8 bases agree with TRBD2. Per the germline V gene, CDR1 is FNHDT and CDR2 is SITEND (reference sequence). There are 15 residues in the CDR3. V was clipped by 2 bases and J by 4 bases; unmatched bases: 6. CDR3 sequence reads: CASSIGGGATETLYF. CDR3 DNA (partial): TGTGCCAGCAGTATTGGGGGGGGCGCGACAGAA.

On this clone itself: The germline and genes are mouse ones. This chain's CDR3 is CTCSADLTSSAETLYF. The sequenced part of the CDR3 DNA is TGCACCTGCAGTGCAGATTTGACATCTAGTGCAGAA. The chain links TRBV1 to TRBJ2-3; no clear D. The read ends 4 residues before the CDR3 terminus; that terminus is restored from the germline J gene. Germline V gene sequence: CDR1 NSQYPW, CDR2 LRSPGD (reference sequence). Trimming left V 0 bases short and J 0 bases short, with 10 bases between. The CDR3 extends over 16 amino acids.

For this clone: Mouse gene names apply. The read terminates 4 residues ahead of where the CDR3 ends, so the germline J gene completes it. The V and J genes are TRBV19 and TRBJ2-7; TRBD1 is a possible D gene (5 bases). CDR3 length: 13 residues. Germline-derived CDR1 and CDR2 are FNHDT and SITEND (reference sequence). The CDR3 DNA, read in part, is TGTGCCAGCAGTACCCTCGACAGATAT. This encodes CASSTLDRY. The whole CDR3 region reads CASSTLDRYEQYF.

With regard to this clone: Mouse germline and gene names are used. The read terminates 4 residues ahead of where the CDR3 ends, so the germline J gene completes it. The V call is TRBV1, the J call TRBJ2-7; D is possibly TRBD1 (6 bases). CDR1 and CDR2 from the germline V gene are NSQYPW and LRSPGD (reference sequence). This CDR3 has 14 residues. CDR3 amino acids: CTCSAGQGMDEQYF. The part of the CDR3 DNA that was read is TGCACCTGCAGTGCAGGTCAGGGGATGGAT.

Worth noting for this clone: The genes are named according to mouse. The sequence runs out 4 residues before the end of the CDR3; the remainder is reconstructed from the germline J gene. The chain uses TRBV1 and TRBJ2-2; 13 nucleotides match TRBD2. This CDR3 contains 16 residues. J was trimmed by 3 bases and V by 6 bases; bases with no gene match: 4. Germline V gene lookup returns CDR1 NSQYPW and CDR2 LRSPGD (reference sequence). CDR3 loop: CTCRAGLGGDTGQLYF. CDR3 DNA, as far as it was read: TGCACCTGCAGGGCGGGACTGGGGGGGGACACCGGG.

There are a few counts of this clone. At residue 12, the TCRdb protein and translated DNA are inconsistent; the protein given comes from the DNA. Gene labels here are mouse ones. The read gets to within 3 residues of the CDR3 end, and the germline J gene fills in the rest. The V gene is TRBV13-3, the J gene TRBJ1-3; D unclear. The CDR3 contains 15 residues. Between the trimmed V and J ends, which lost 3 bases and 0 bases, there was a span of 10 bases. Germline V gene lookup returns CDR1 NNHDY and CDR2 SYVADS. The part of the CDR3 DNA that was read is TGTGCCAGCAGTGTATCAGTACATTCTGGAAATACG. Protein sequence: CASSVSVHSGNT. The CDR3 as a whole reads CASSVSVHSGNTLYF.

As regards this clone: Gene names are mouse gene names. The CDR3 end is not reached by the read, which stops 4 residues before it; the germline J gene fills it in. This sequence joins TRBV13-3 and TRBJ2-1; D ambiguous. CDR1 is NNHDY and CDR2 is SYVADS in the germline V gene. The CDR3 loop spans 14 amino acids. Trimming took 5 bases from V and 1 from J, leaving 10 bases between them. The CDR3: CASSPSRNYAEQFF. CDR3 bases read: TGTGCCAGCAGCCCTTCGAGGAACTATGCT.

This clone was counted between two and nine times. Genes here carry mouse names. The CDR3 end is not reached by the read, which stops 4 residues before it; the germline J gene fills it in. The gene calls are TRBV19 and TRBJ2-1; 10 positions match TRBD1. Losses at the gene ends were 0 bases for V and 6 bases for J; bases not matched to a gene: 3. The CDR3 runs 15 residues. Looked up from germline, CDR1 is FNHDT and CDR2 is SITEND (reference sequence). CDR3 amino acids: CASSIGGQGIAEQFF. Partial CDR3 DNA: TGTGCCAGCAGTATAGGGGGACAGGGGATTGCT.

This clone was found a few times. The gene symbols are mouse symbols. The read terminates 4 residues ahead of where the CDR3 ends, so the germline J gene completes it. Different DNA sequences within this sample yield the same CDR3. The chain has TRBV13-3 and TRBJ2-4; perhaps TRBD2 as D (5 bases). The CDR3 extends over 13 amino acids. The germline gives CDR1 NNHDY, CDR2 SYVADS. CDR3 DNA, as far as it was read: TGTGCCAGCAGTGGAACTGGAGAAAAC. Translation gives CASSGTGEN. The complete CDR3 reads CASSGTGENTLYF.

In this sample, this clone turned up a few times. Gene names denote mouse genes. The read stops 4 residues short of the end of the CDR3; the missing end is completed from the germline J gene. The V and J genes are TRBV3 and TRBJ2-3, with a possible D match to TRBD1 (5 bases). Germline values: CDR1 SNHLY, CDR2 FYNGKV (reference sequence). The CDR3 consists of 15 residues. V lost 1 base and J 0 bases, leaving 8 bases between the germline ends. CDR3 sequence reads: CASSLVDTSAETLYF. Incomplete CDR3 DNA: TGTGCCAGCAGCTTAGTGGACACTAGTGCAGAA.

Points on this clone: Gene labels here are mouse ones. Sequencing ends 4 residues short of the CDR3 end; the germline J gene provides the rest. This chain uses TRBV1 with TRBJ1-4, with a tentative D call TRBD1 (6 bases). CDR1 NSQYPW and CDR2 LRSPGD come from the germline V gene (reference sequence). The CDR3 runs 14 residues. V was pared by 6 bases and J by 4 bases, with 12 bases between. CDR3: CTCSYREINERLFF. The CDR3 bases that were read are TGCACCTGCAGCTACAGGGAGATCAACGAA.